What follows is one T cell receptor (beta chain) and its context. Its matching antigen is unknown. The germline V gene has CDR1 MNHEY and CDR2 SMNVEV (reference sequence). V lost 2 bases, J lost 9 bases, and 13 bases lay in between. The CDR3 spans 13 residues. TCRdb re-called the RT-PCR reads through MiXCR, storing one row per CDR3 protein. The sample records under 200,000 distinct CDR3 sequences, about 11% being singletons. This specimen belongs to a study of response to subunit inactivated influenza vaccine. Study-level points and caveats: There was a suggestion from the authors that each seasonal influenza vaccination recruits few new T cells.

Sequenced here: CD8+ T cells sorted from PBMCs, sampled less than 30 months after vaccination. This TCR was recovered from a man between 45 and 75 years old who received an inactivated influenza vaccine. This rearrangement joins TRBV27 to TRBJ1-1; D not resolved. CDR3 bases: TGTGCCAGCAGTTTAGACGTCCTGACGCAAGCTTTCTTT. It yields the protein CASSLDVLTQAFF.